This T cell receptor beta chain is drawn from a study of T cells in Graves' hyperthyroidism and ophthalmopathy. In germline, CDR1 is LNHNV, CDR2 YYDKDF (reference sequence). CDR3 length: 14 amino acids. V dropped 0 bases and J dropped 5 bases, with 8 bases sitting between them. The TCR beta CDR3 regions underwent amplification using RNA transcripts as the source. An initial round of RT-PCR targeting the TCR CDR3 relied on the HTBI primer set. TCRdb reprocessed the multiplex PCR reads via MiXCR and lists one record per CDR3 protein. The sample lists more than 550,000 distinct CDR3 sequences, 15% to 20% occurring once. In its sample, this clonotype was seen a few times.

This sequence joins TRBV15 and TRBJ1-5, with D possibly matching TRBD1 (6 bases). This clonotype was sampled from a man aged 50-60 years with Graves' hyperthyroidism. The source material was blood. DNA of the CDR3: TGTGCCACCAGCAGAGATAAGGGGGATCAGCCCCAGCATTTT. It yields the protein CATSRDKGDQPQHF.